Described below is a single T cell receptor (beta chain) sequence and its context. Its target is not known. The repertoire was sequenced with immunoSEQ multiplex PCR; TCRdb's copy has only in-frame clones and lacks some. The sample comprises approximately 130,000 clones, 80% to 90% of which are singletons, and approximately 2% rests with the top ten. The germline V gene has CDR1 ENHRY and CDR2 SYGVKD. This CDR3 is 14 amino acids long. Trimming took 2 bases from V and 5 from J, leaving 12 bases between them. The source of the sample is a study of cytomegalovirus exposure and HLA in healthy donors. Notes on the study in general: A subsequent analysis found that TCR clusters from the first cohort also tended to co-occur in the 90 to 150 validation repertoires, with about 93% of cluster scores above 0.

The chain links TRBV10-3 to TRBJ1-1, with D possibly matching TRBD1 (5 bases). Sequenced sample: PBMCs. The TCR comes from a woman aged 18-30 years in good health and CMV-seronegative. In DNA, the CDR3 is TGTGCCATCAGTGAGCAGGGAATGGGGACTGAAGCTTTCTTT. It is translated as CAISEQGMGTEAFF.